This T cell receptor (beta chain) was found in a study of graft-versus-host responses after intestinal transplantation. In the study overall: Once they had received anti-thymocyte globulin induction, all recipients took tacrolimus and steroids for around 3 years. Study-wide points: Where graft-donor T cell macrochimerism was present, patients had high graft-versus-host to host-versus-graft clonal ratios in allografts. GvH clones detected in recipient marrow included some appearing first in ileum or blood. After transplant, early declines in HvG clones were associated with peak levels of circulating GvH clones.

This table comes from immunoSEQ multiplex PCR, and its TCRdb copy is limited to in-frame clones, with some not included. The table records more than 15,000 clones, about two fifths of them present only once. Researchers placed 200,000 CFSE-labeled responder cells in culture with 200,000 irradiated, violet-dye-labeled stimulator cells. The CDR3 has 17 amino acids. V shed 3 bases and J shed 4 bases, with 21 bases lying between them. Germline V CDR1 and CDR2: SGHVS, FNYEAQ. The source is a human patient who received an intestinal transplant. The chain uses TRBV7-6 and TRBJ1-2, with D uncertain. This specimen was alloreactive CD8+ T cells from a mixed lymphocyte reaction culture, taken before intestinal transplant. As for subset: CFSE-low proliferating T cells sorted from approximately 6-day pre-transplant mixed lymphocyte reaction (GvH or HvG direction). The CDR3 nucleotides read TGTGCCAGCAGCTTGCCCAGTAAATCTCGAAAGACCTATGGCTACACCTTC. Its translation is CASSLPSKSRKTYGYTF.